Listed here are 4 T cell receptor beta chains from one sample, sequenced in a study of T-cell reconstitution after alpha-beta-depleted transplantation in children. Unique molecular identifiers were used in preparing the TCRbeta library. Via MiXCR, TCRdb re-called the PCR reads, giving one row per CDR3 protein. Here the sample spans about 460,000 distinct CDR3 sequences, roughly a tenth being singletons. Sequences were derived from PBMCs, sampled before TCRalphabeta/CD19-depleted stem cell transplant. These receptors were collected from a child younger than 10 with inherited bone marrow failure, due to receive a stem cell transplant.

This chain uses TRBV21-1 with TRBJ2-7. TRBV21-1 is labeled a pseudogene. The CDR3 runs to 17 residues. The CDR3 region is CASSKDLEQMESYEQYF. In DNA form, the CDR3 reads TGTGCCAGCAGCAAAGATTTGGAACAGATGGAGTCCTACGAGCAGTACTTC.

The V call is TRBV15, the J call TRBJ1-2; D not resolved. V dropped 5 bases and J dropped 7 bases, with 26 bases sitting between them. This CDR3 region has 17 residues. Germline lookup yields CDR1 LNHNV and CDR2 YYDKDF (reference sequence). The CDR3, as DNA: TGTGCCACCAGCTCCCTGCCCCAGGTATCGGTTGCTGGTGGCTACACCTTC. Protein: CATSSLPQVSVAGGYTF.

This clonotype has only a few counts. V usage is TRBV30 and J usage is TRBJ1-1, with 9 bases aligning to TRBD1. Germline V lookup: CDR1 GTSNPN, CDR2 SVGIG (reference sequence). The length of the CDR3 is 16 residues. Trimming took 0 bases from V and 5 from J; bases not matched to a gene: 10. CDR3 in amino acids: CAWSVFRGQGMTEAFF. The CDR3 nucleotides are TGTGCCTGGAGTGTTTTCCGCGGACAGGGGATGACTGAAGCTTTCTTT.

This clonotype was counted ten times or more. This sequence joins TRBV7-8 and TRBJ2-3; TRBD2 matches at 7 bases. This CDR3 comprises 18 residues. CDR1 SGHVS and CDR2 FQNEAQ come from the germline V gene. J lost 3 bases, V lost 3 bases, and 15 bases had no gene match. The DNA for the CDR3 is TGTGCCAGCAGCTTCGTCGTCGATCTAGCGGCTAATACAGATACGCAGTATTTT. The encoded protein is CASSFVVDLAANTDTQYF.